A single sample gave rise to the 13 T cell receptor beta chains below, sequenced in a study of shared clonotypes between healthy human individuals. Some clones are missing from TCRdb's copy, which holds only in-frame ones; the method was immunoSEQ multiplex PCR. The table lists under 1,100,000 clones, roughly 70% of them singletons, with about 1.5% in the top ten. The sample consisted of memory CD4+ T cells sorted from blood. As for subset: CD45RA-negative fraction. These receptors came from a man in his late teens or twenties in good health.

This clone has a handful of counts. The chain is built from TRBV19 and TRBJ2-4, with 12 bases fitting TRBD2. CDR1 and CDR2 (germline): LNHDA, SQIVND (reference sequence). With 7 bases clipped from V and 9 bases from J, the junction kept 1 base outside the gene matches. CDR3 length: 12 amino acids. The CDR3 loop reads CASKTSGSIQYF. The CDR3 DNA reads TGTGCCAGTAAGACTAGCGGGAGCATTCAGTACTTC.

V and J are TRBV5-4 and TRBJ2-3; 9 bases line up with TRBD1. The ends lost 4 bases at V and 1 base at J; junction bases unmatched: 4. CDR3 length: 15 residues. Germline CDR1 and CDR2: SGHNT and YYREEE (reference sequence). CDR3 coding DNA: TGTGCCAGCAGCGAACAGGGGGCGGGCACAGATACGCAGTATTTT. Its protein is CASSEQGAGTDTQYF.

V and J are TRBV5-8 and TRBJ1-4; a possible D gene is TRBD1 (6 bases). The germline V and J ends were trimmed by 2 bases and 7 bases, with 9 bases remaining between them. This CDR3 has 13 residues. Germline V gene sequence: CDR1 SGHTS, CDR2 YDEGEE. CDR3 nucleotides: TGTGCCAGCAGCTTAGGACAGCTTGAAAAACTGTTTTTT. It specifies CASSLGQLEKLFF.

V and J are TRBV12-5 and TRBJ2-5; D not resolved. The length of the CDR3 is 14 residues. CDR1 and CDR2 (germline): LGHNT, FRNRAP. V lost 5 bases to trimming and J lost 4 bases, with 14 bases between them. The CDR3 nucleotides are TGTGCTAGTGGTCGTGAGGCGGTCCGAGAGACCCAGTACTTC. Protein: CASGREAVRETQYF.

The chain recombines TRBV7-8 with TRBJ2-7; 7 nucleotides agree with TRBD2. This CDR3 has 15 residues. Germline V gives CDR1 SGHVS, CDR2 FQNEAQ. V was pared by 5 bases and J by 8 bases, with 15 bases of the junction left unmatched. For the CDR3, the DNA is TGTGCCAGCAGCGCTCAGACTGGGGGGGGTCTCCAGCAGTACTTC. Protein sequence: CASSAQTGGGLQQYF.

V is TRBV7-9 and J is TRBJ2-2; D is perhaps TRBD2 (5 bases). Trimming pared 6 bases from V and 8 bases from J, leaving 22 bases between. Germline CDR1 is SEHNR and CDR2 is FQNEAQ (reference sequence). The CDR3 is 16 residues long. The chain's CDR3 is CASSDPRTPLRGELFF. The CDR3 DNA reads as TGTGCCAGCAGTGATCCAAGGACTCCCCTTAGGGGGGAGCTGTTTTTT.

The rearrangement links TRBV21-1 to TRBJ2-7; no DNA check was done on the table's D call, TRBD1. TRBV21-1 is described as a pseudogene. The CDR3 totals 15 residues. Here the CDR3 DNA reads TGTGCCAGCAGCAAACGGACAGGGAATGGCAACGAGCAGTACTTC. It codes for CASSKRTGNGNEQYF.

The chain links TRBV6-1 to TRBJ2-2; 8 positions agree with TRBD1. Germline loops: CDR1 MNHNS, CDR2 SASEGT. The CDR3 totals 16 residues. V dropped 3 bases and J dropped 8; count of bases not matched to a gene: 11. The CDR3 sequence: CASSEAGTGWGGELFF. The CDR3 bases are TGTGCCAGCAGTGAGGCCGGGACAGGCTGGGGGGGGGAGCTGTTTTTT.

V is TRBV6-1 and J is TRBJ1-2; tentatively, D is TRBD1 (6 bases). Trimming pared 2 bases from V and 7 bases from J, leaving 14 bases between. This CDR3 spans 14 amino acids. The germline V gene has CDR1 MNHNS and CDR2 SASEGT. The CDR3 loop reads CASSEFWTEGGYTF. In DNA, the CDR3 is TGTGCCAGCAGTGAATTTTGGACAGAGGGTGGCTACACCTTC.

This chain links TRBV28 with TRBJ2-1, with 8 nucleotides matching TRBD2. There are 15 residues in the CDR3. Germline CDR1 reads MDHEN; CDR2 reads SYDVKM. The V segment lost 3 bases and the J segment 2 bases; nucleotides outside the gene matches: 3. The CDR3 is CASSFAGRAYNEQFF. The CDR3 nucleotides read TGTGCCAGCAGTTTCGCCGGGAGGGCCTACAATGAGCAGTTCTTC.

Of note for this clone: This may come from a read error, since a much larger clone is one base off. The chain couples TRBV10-2 to TRBJ2-1; 8 bases map to TRBD2. V lost 4 bases, J lost 7 bases, and 9 bases stayed unmatched. Germline V gives CDR1 WSHSY, CDR2 SAAADI. The CDR3 loop spans 15 amino acids. CDR3 in amino acids: CASSVLTGGGNEQFF. The DNA for the CDR3 is TGCGCCAGCAGTGTTCTGACTGGCGGGGGGAATGAGCAGTTCTTC.

This clone has only one observation. This rearrangement joins TRBV30 to TRBJ2-2; perhaps TRBD1 as D (6 bases). Germline lookup yields CDR1 GTSNPN and CDR2 SVGIG (reference sequence). The CDR3 is made up of 15 amino acids. V dropped 1 base and J dropped 4 bases, with 13 bases sitting between them. The CDR3 coding sequence is TGTGCCTGGAGTGAGCTCAGGGGTTCCACCGGGGAGCTGTTTTTT. As protein: CAWSELRGSTGELFF. Together with reference TRBV30 and TRBJ2-2, the CDR3 gives the full variable domain: SQTIHQWPATLVQPVGSPLSLECTVEGTSNPNLYWYRQAAGRGLQLLFYSVGIGQISSEVPQNLSASRPQDRQFILSSKKLLLSDSGFYLCAWSELRGSTGELFFGEGSRLTVL.

The chain joins TRBV7-3 to TRBJ1-3, with 7 bases fitting TRBD1. The CDR3 contains 16 residues. V trimming: 5 bases; J trimming: 0 bases; junction bases outside the gene matches: 7. Germline V lookup: CDR1 SGHTA, CDR2 FQGTGA. In DNA form, the CDR3 reads TGTGCCAGCAGCGCCGTTCGGGACAGCTCTGGAAACACCATATATTTT. Its protein is CASSAVRDSSGNTIYF.